This T cell receptor (beta chain) is drawn from a study of T-cell reconstitution after alpha-beta-depleted transplantation in children. This CDR3 comprises 14 residues. Trimming shortened V by 0 bases and J by 6 bases, and 13 bases separated the two germline ends. The germline V gene has CDR1 SQVTM and CDR2 ANQGSEA. Broader study findings: Newly produced T cells mostly accounted for T-cell counts and diversity one year post-transplant. The study reportedly traced alpha-beta T cells about two months after transplant to several hundred expanded graft clones.

TCRbeta library preparation incorporated unique molecular identifiers. TCRdb re-derived calls from the PCR reads in MiXCR, one entry per CDR3 protein. Here the sample spans 700,000 to 950,000 distinct CDR3 sequences, roughly 15% being singletons. This clonotype was seen only a few times. The antigen is not known. The rearrangement uses TRBV29-1 and TRBJ2-3, with D tentatively TRBD2 (5 bases). This sequence originates from a male patient younger than 18 who had a stem cell transplant for acute lymphoblastic leukemia, so the T cells may come from the graft donor. The sequencing here drew on PBMCs, mostly from graft donor cells, taken 360 days after TCRalphabeta/CD19-depleted stem cell transplant. The CDR3 reads CSVEDPILGDTQYF. In DNA form, the CDR3 reads TGCAGCGTTGAAGATCCGATACTAGGGGATACGCAGTATTTT.